These 10 T cell receptor beta chains originate from one sample sequenced in a study of shared clonotypes between healthy human individuals. Cells designated naive CD8 were CD45RO-negative and were positively selected for CCR7, with terminally differentiated effector memory CD45RA+ cells excluded. Sequenced by immunoSEQ multiplex PCR; TCRdb stores in-frame clones only, minus some. The sample contains more than 550,000 clones, around 92% of which appear only once. Input material: naive CD8+ T cells sorted from blood. These receptors all come from a man aged 30 to 45 in good health.

CDR3 amino acids: CASSPGTHYGYTF. In DNA form, the CDR3 reads TGTGCCAGCAGTCCAGGGACTCACTATGGCTACACCTTC. This chain joins TRBV27 and TRBJ1-2; maybe TRBD1 (5 bases). The CDR3 has 13 amino acids. The germline V gene has CDR1 MNHEY and CDR2 SMNVEV (reference sequence). Trimming pared 5 bases from V and 3 bases from J, leaving 10 bases between.

For the CDR3, the DNA is TGTGCCAGCAGTTACGGGGACACGAGCGACGAGCAGTACTTC. It specifies CASSYGDTSDEQYF. The rearrangement joins TRBV6-5 to TRBJ2-7, with D tentatively TRBD1 (6 bases). Per the germline V gene, CDR1 is MNHEY and CDR2 is SVGAGI. The CDR3 loop spans 14 amino acids. V lost 2 bases and J lost 5, with 13 bases in between.

The chain carries TRBV15 and TRBJ2-7; 14 positions agree with TRBD2. The CDR3 loop spans 18 amino acids. V shed 2 bases, J shed 6 bases, and the junction held 12 bases outside the gene matches. Germline V lookup: CDR1 LNHNV, CDR2 YYDKDF (reference sequence). In DNA, the CDR3 is TGTGCCACCAGCAGACCAAACGGACTAGCGGGAGGACCCGGCGAGCAGTACTTC. It yields the protein CATSRPNGLAGGPGEQYF.

The chain joins TRBV10-3 to TRBJ2-1; 8 nucleotides agree with TRBD1. The V gene's germline CDR1 is ENHRY and CDR2 SYGVKD. Trimming took 3 bases from V and 7 from J; bases not matched to a gene: 5. This CDR3 region has 14 residues. The CDR3 protein is CAISDRQGANEQFF. In DNA form, the CDR3 reads TGTGCCATCAGTGACCGGCAGGGGGCGAATGAGCAGTTCTTC.

This clone was counted a single time. V is TRBV28 and J is TRBJ2-7; no firm D call. Trimming stripped 3 bases from V and 2 bases from J, with 14 bases between. Germline V gene data show CDR1 as MDHEN and CDR2 as SYDVKM. The CDR3 is 15 residues long. CDR3 DNA: TGTGCCAGCAGTTTCCGGGCCTTTCCCCCCTACGAGCAGTACTTC. It codes for CASSFRAFPPYEQYF.

CDR3 residues: CASSLQGRTGELFF. The CDR3 coding sequence is TGTGCCAGCAGCTTACAGGGAAGGACCGGGGAGCTGTTTTTT. This chain uses TRBV7-6 with TRBJ2-2; TRBD1 might be the D (5 bases). Germline CDR1 is SGHVS and CDR2 is FNYEAQ. The CDR3 is made up of 14 amino acids. Trimming left V 2 bases short and J 5 bases short, with 9 bases between.

The rearrangement joins TRBV4-3 to TRBJ2-1; 8 bases agree with TRBD1. The V gene end was trimmed by 4 bases and the J gene end by 2 bases; junction bases not matched to a gene: 7. CDR1 is LGHNA, CDR2 YSLEER, per germline. CDR3 size: 16 residues. CDR3 DNA sequence: TGCGCCAGCAGCCCGAGGACAGGGAGCACCTACAATGAGCAGTTCTTC. Amino acids: CASSPRTGSTYNEQFF.

The chain couples TRBV10-3 to TRBJ1-3; 7 bases map to TRBD1. Germline V gene sequence: CDR1 ENHRY, CDR2 SYGVKD. The CDR3 has 16 residues. The V and J ends lost 10 bases and 6 bases, in that order; junction bases with no gene match: 18. For the CDR3, the DNA is TGTGCCACCTACCCGCAACGTTCCGGGACAGAAAACACCATATATTTT. It specifies CATYPQRSGTENTIYF.

J is TRBJ2-7 and V is TRBV7-9; 8 nucleotides agree with TRBD1. The germline gives CDR1 SEHNR, CDR2 FQNEAQ (reference sequence). V trimming: 2 bases; J trimming: 4 bases; junction bases outside the gene matches: 10. The CDR3 contains 16 residues. The CDR3 protein is CASSLNFRTGRYEQYF. The CDR3 DNA sequence: TGTGCCAGCAGCTTAAATTTTCGGACAGGGAGGTACGAGCAGTACTTC.

The chain links TRBV7-6 to TRBJ1-5; 7 positions match TRBD1. V lost 1 base, J lost 6 bases, and 6 bases stayed unmatched. This CDR3 spans 15 amino acids. Germline V gene lookup returns CDR1 SGHVS and CDR2 FNYEAQ. This CDR3 reads CASSLGDRAGQPQHF. The CDR3 DNA is TGTGCCAGCAGCTTAGGAGACAGGGCTGGTCAGCCCCAGCATTTT.